This T cell receptor beta chain was sequenced in a study of OX40 agonist ivuxolimab in advanced cancers. Background on the study: Every 2 weeks, patients received ivuxolimab intravenously, dosed at 0.01 to 10 mg/kg. A history of anti-PD-1, anti-PD-L1 or anti-CTLA-4 therapy was acceptable, and approximately 40% had some.

Comment on this clone: As yet, its antigen is unknown.

TCRdb keeps only in-frame clones here, not all; method: immunoSEQ multiplex PCR. In the table there are roughly 48,000 clones, around nine tenths of which are singletons. The study's findings and limits: In CD8+ T cells, expanded clones were on average more numerous than in CD4+.

Autoimmune disease history or systemic immunosuppression excluded patients. The source material was CD4+ or CD8+ T cells sorted from blood, sampled in a trial of the OX40 agonist ivuxolimab. The source of this sequence is an adult with an advanced solid tumor such as melanoma, head and neck, liver or kidney cancer.

This CDR3 is CASSQQDRGSSGANVLTF. The CDR3, as DNA: TGCGCCAGCAGCCAACAGGACAGGGGGAGCTCTGGGGCCAACGTCCTGACTTTC. The chain joins TRBV4-3 to TRBJ2-6, with 10 bases identical to TRBD1. This CDR3 comprises 18 residues. Germline trimming cut 2 bases from V and 0 bases from J; bases unmatched to any gene: 4. Germline V gene lookup returns CDR1 LGHNA and CDR2 YSLEER.